This TCR beta chain is from a study of shared clonotypes between healthy human individuals. Study details: CD4 naive cells filled three plates per donor, CD4 memory three, CD8 naive two and CD8 memory one. Study outcomes and limitations: It was anticipated that sequencing depth would influence how many clonotypes donors shared. Memory subsets generally showed lower estimated richness than naive subsets. Clonotypes that were shared across a handful of donors made up approximately 5.1% of naive CD4 clonotypes.

Worth noting for this clone: Its antigen is not known.

Data came from immunoSEQ multiplex PCR; TCRdb stores just in-frame clones and leaves some out. The data hold approximately 650,000 clones, with 95% observed a single time. The naive CD8 population came from CD45RO-negative cells selected for CCR7, without terminally differentiated effector memory CD45RA+ cells. Germline CDR1 MGHRA, CDR2 YSYEKL. Trimming cost V 0 bases and J 2 bases; bases outside gene matches: 13. The CDR3 has 20 amino acids. Sequencing input: naive CD8+ T cells sorted from blood. The clonotype comes from a woman aged 25-40 years in good health. This sequence joins TRBV4-1 and TRBJ2-5, with TRBD2 matching 12 bases. CDR3 coding DNA: TGCGCCAGCAGCCAAGAGGGAGGCGGGACTAGCGGGTTCCAACAAGAGACCCAGTACTTC. Translated: CASSQEGGGTSGFQQETQYF.